This T cell receptor beta chain was identified in a study of cytomegalovirus exposure and HLA in healthy donors. 60 Vbeta and 13 Jbeta primers were used in PCR. Produced via immunoSEQ multiplex PCR; TCRdb's table is partial and in-frame only. This table holds 140,000 or so clones, about 79% found once. The receptor comes from a woman aged 30 to 39 in good health and CMV-seronegative. Sequences were obtained from PBMCs.

The CDR3, as DNA: TGTGCCAGCAGCTTAGGGGGCGCCAACACTGAAGCTTTCTTT. Amino acids: CASSLGGANTEAFF. The chain has TRBV7-9 and TRBJ1-1, with D perhaps TRBD1 (5 bases). CDR1 is SEHNR, CDR2 FQNEAQ, per germline (reference sequence). The CDR3 contains 14 residues. V was cut by 1 base and J by 2 bases, with 8 bases left in between.